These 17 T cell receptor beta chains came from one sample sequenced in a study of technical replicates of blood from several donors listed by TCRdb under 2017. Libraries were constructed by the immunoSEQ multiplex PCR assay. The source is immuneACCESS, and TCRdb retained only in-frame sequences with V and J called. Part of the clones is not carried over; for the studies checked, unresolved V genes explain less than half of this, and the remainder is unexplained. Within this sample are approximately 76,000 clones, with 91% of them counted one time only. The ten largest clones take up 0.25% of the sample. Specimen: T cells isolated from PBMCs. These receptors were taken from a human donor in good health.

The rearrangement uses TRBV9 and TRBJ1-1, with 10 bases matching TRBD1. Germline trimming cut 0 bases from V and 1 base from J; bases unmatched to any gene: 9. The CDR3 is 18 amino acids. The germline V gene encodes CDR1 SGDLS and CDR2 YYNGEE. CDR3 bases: TGTGCCAGCAGCGTAGAATTAGCGACAGGGGGCGGGAACACTGAAGCTTTCTTT. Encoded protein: CASSVELATGGGNTEAFF.

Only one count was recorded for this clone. Here the CDR3 reads CASSFPPPGQGKPYEQYF. Written as DNA, the CDR3 is TGCGCCAGCAGCTTCCCCCCGCCGGGACAGGGTAAACCCTACGAGCAGTACTTC. The gene calls are TRBV5-1 and TRBJ2-7; 9 nucleotides line up with TRBD1. Germline V gives CDR1 SGHRS, CDR2 YFSETQ. CDR3 length: 18 amino acids. V gave up 2 bases and J gave up 2 bases; unmatched junction bases: 14.

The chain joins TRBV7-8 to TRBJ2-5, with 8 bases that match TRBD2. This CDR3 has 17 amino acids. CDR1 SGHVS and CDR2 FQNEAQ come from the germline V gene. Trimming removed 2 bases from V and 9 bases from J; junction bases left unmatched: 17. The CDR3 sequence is CASSLLSSGGQAGAQYF. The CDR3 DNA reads TGTGCCAGCAGCTTACTTTCTAGCGGTGGTCAAGCGGGGGCCCAGTACTTC.

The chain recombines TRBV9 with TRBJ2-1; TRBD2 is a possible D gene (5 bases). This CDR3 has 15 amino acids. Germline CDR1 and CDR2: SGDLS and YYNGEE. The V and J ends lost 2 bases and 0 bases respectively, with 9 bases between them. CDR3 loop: CASSVVSGSYNEQFF. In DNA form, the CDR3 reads TGTGCCAGCAGCGTTGTCAGCGGCTCCTACAATGAGCAGTTCTTC.

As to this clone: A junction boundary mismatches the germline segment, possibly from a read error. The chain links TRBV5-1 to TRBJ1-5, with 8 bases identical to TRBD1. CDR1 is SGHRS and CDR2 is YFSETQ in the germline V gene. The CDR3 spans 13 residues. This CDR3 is CASSLKVDRGPNF. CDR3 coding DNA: TGCGCCAGCAGCTTGAAGGTTGACAGGGGACCAAATTTT. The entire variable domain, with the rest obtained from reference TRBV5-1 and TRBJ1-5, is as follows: KAGVTQTPRYLIKTRGQQVTLSCSPISGHRSVSWYQQTPGQGLQFLFEYFSETQRNKGNFPGRFSGRQFSNSRSEMNVSTLELGDSALYLCASSLKVDRGPNFGDGTRLSIL.

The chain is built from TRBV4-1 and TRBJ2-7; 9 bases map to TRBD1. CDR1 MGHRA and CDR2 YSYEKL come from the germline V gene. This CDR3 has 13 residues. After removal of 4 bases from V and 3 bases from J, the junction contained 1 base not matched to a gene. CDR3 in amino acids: CASSLGQGYEQYF. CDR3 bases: TGCGCCAGCAGCCTGGGACAGGGCTACGAGCAGTACTTC.

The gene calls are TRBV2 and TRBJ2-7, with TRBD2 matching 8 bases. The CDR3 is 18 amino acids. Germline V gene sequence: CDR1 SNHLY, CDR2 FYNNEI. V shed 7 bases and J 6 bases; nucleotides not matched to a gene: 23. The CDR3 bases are TGTGCCAGCACCGAATGGTCTAGCGGGTATCTGGGGGGCGTCGAGCAGTACTTC. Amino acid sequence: CASTEWSSGYLGGVEQYF.

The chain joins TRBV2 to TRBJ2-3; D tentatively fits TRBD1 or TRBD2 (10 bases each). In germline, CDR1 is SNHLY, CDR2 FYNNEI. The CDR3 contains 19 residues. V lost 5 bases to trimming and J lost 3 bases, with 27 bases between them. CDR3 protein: CASSPTGGISGRSTDTQYF. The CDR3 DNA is TGTGCCAGCAGTCCGACAGGGGGCATTAGCGGGAGGTCGACAGATACGCAGTATTTT.

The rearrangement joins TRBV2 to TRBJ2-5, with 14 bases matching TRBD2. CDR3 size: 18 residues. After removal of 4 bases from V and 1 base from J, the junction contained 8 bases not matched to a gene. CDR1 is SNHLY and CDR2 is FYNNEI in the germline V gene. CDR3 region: CASSGSRLAGGTQETQYF. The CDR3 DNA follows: TGTGCCAGCAGTGGGTCCCGACTAGCGGGGGGGACCCAAGAGACCCAGTACTTC. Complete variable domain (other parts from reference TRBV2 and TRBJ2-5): EPEVTQTPSHQVTQMGQEVILRCVPISNHLYFYWYRQILGQKVEFLVSFYNNEISEKSEIFDDQFSVERPDGSNFTLKIRSTKLEDSAMYFCASSGSRLAGGTQETQYFGPGTRLLVL.

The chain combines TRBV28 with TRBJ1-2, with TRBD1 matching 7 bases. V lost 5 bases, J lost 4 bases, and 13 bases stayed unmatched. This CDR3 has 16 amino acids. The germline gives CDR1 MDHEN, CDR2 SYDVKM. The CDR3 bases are TGTGCCAGCAGTGGGACAGCCGATCTTGTAGGCTATGGCTACACCTTC. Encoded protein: CASSGTADLVGYGYTF.

The CDR3: CASTETGAVGEQYF. The CDR3 DNA is TGTGCCAGCACCGAGACAGGGGCTGTTGGCGAGCAGTACTTC. This chain joins TRBV7-9 and TRBJ2-7; TRBD1 aligns across 8 bases. Germline loops: CDR1 SEHNR, CDR2 FQNEAQ (reference sequence). The V and J ends lost 7 bases and 6 bases, in that order; junction bases with no gene match: 11. This CDR3 comprises 14 residues.

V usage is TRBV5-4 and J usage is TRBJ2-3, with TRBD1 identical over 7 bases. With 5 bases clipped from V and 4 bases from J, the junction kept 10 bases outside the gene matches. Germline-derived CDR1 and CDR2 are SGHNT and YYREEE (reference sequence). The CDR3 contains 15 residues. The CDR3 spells CASSHWTGLPDTQYF. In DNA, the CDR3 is TGTGCCAGCAGTCACTGGACAGGTTTGCCAGATACGCAGTATTTT.

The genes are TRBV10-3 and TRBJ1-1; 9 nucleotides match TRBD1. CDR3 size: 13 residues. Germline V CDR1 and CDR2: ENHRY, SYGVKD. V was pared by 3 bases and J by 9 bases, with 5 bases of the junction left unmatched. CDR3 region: CAISDVGTGKAFF. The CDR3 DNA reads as TGTGCCATCAGTGATGTCGGGACAGGGAAAGCTTTCTTT.

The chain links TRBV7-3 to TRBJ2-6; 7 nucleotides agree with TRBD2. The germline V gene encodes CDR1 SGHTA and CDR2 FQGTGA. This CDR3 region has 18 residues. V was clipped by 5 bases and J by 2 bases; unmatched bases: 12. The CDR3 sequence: CASSPGGVLRTGANVLTF. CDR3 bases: TGTGCCAGCAGCCCTGGGGGGGTCCTAAGGACTGGGGCCAACGTCCTGACTTTC. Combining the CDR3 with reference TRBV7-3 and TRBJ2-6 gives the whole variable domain GAGVSQTPSNKVTEKGKYVELRCDPISGHTALYWYRQSLGQGPEFLIYFQGTGAADDSGLPNDRFFAVRPEGSVSTLKIQRTERGDSAVYLCASSPGGVLRTGANVLTFGAGSRLTVL.

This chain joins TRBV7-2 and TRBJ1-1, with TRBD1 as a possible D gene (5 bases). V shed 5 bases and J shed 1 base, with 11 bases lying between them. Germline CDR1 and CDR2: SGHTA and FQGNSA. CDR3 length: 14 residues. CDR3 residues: CASSAGHQNTEAFF. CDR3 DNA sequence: TGTGCCAGCAGCGCTGGACACCAGAACACTGAAGCTTTCTTT.

CDR3 DNA: TGTGCCAGCAGTTTATCCGGACAGGGCCCTATTAGGGGCGGCTACACCTTC. Amino acids: CASSLSGQGPIRGGYTF. The J gene is TRBJ1-2, the V gene TRBV27; 8 nucleotides align to TRBD1. CDR3 length: 17 residues. Germline CDR1 reads MNHEY; CDR2 reads SMNVEV (reference sequence). V lost 0 bases to trimming and J lost 8 bases; unmatched junction nucleotides: 14.

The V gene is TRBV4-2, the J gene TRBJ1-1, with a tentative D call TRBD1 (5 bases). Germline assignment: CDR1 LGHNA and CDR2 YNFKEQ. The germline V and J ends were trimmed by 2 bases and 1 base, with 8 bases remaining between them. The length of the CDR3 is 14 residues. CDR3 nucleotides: TGTGCCAGCAGCCAATTGACAGCGAACACTGAAGCTTTCTTT. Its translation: CASSQLTANTEAFF.